The rows below give T cell receptor beta chains drawn from one sample of a study of cytomegalovirus exposure and HLA in healthy donors. Produced via immunoSEQ multiplex PCR; TCRdb's table is partial and in-frame only. The sample has 190,000 or so clones; about four fifths are singletons. The sequenced sample consisted of PBMCs. These receptors all stem from a woman aged 18-30 years in good health and CMV-seropositive. Each CDR3 is given with its conserved first and last residue. A D gene is named only where the DNA matches it firmly. Only some rows state a clone size, as once, few, many or a class for expanded clones.

TRBJ1-2 TRBV6-1 NA NA CASSESLGAAYGYTF TGTGCCAGCAGTGAATCATTGGGGGCGGCTTATGGCTACACCTTC
TRBJ1-6 TRBV7-2 NA NA CASSFEDGVGPLHF TGTGCCAGCAGCTTTGAGGACGGGGTCGGACCCCTCCACTTT
TRBJ1-1 TRBV11-2 NA NA CASSSSSGHTEAFF TGTGCCAGCAGCAGCTCCTCAGGGCACACTGAAGCTTTCTTT
TRBJ2-1 TRBV5-7 NA NA CASSLGVAASSRNEQFF TGTGCCAGCAGCTTGGGAGTAGCGGCCTCCTCGCGGAATGAGCAGTTCTTC
TRBJ1-5 TRBV7-2 NA NA CASSSQGNQPQHF TGTGCCAGCAGCTCCCAGGGAAATCAGCCCCAGCATTTT
TRBJ1-1 TRBV7-9 NA NA CAGSRSQNTEAFF TGTGCCGGATCTAGGTCTCAAAACACTGAAGCTTTCTTT
TRBJ2-7 TRBV18 NA NA CASSPLSVLSSYEQYF TGTGCCAGCTCACCCCTTTCCGTACTAAGCTCCTACGAGCAGTACTTC
TRBJ2-7 TRBV4-1 TRBD2 NA CASSRGTSGYEQYF TGCGCCAGCAGCCGAGGGACTAGCGGTTACGAGCAGTACTTC
TRBJ1-4 TRBV18 NA NA CASSRGSNEKLFF TGTGCCAGCTCCCGAGGGAGTAATGAAAAACTGTTTTTT
TRBJ1-5 TRBV7-2 NA few CASSHDRGKNQPQHF TGTGCCAGCAGCCATGACAGAGGAAAGAATCAGCCCCAGCATTTT
TRBJ2-2 TRBV5-1 TRBD1 NA CASSYTRGMNTGELFF TGCGCCAGCAGCTATACCAGGGGGATGAACACCGGGGAGCTGTTTTTT
TRBJ1-5 TRBV2 NA few CASSEELSQPQHF TGTGCCAGCAGTGAGGAACTAAGTCAGCCCCAGCATTTT
TRBJ2-3 TRBV6-5 NA NA CASSKTGDTQYF TGTGCCAGCAGTAAAACAGGAGATACGCAGTATTTT
TRBJ1-2 TRBV18 NA NA CASSAGSRYGYTF TGTGCCAGCTCAGCAGGGTCTCGGTATGGCTACACCTTC
TRBJ1-1 TRBV25-1 NA many CASSSMNTEAFF TGTGCCAGCAGCAGTATGAACACTGAAGCTTTCTTT
TRBJ2-7 TRBV6-1 NA NA CASSEIGGLDYEQYF TGTGCCAGCAGTGAAATCGGGGGGCTGGACTACGAGCAGTACTTC
TRBJ2-3 TRBV4-3 TRBD2 NA CASSQRLTSGTTDTQYF TGCGCCAGCAGCCAACGACTTACTAGCGGGACCACAGATACGCAGTATTTT
TRBJ2-5 TRBV5-5 NA NA CASSFRRLPQETQYF TGTGCCAGCAGCTTCCGGCGGCTCCCACAAGAGACCCAGTACTTC
TRBJ2-3 TRBV5-1 NA NA CASSLNPSSTDTQYF TGCGCCAGCAGCTTGAATCCTTCTAGCACAGATACGCAGTATTTT
TRBJ1-2 TRBV5-1 NA NA CASSLTLGTYGYTF TGCGCCAGCAGCTTGACCCTTGGCACCTATGGCTACACCTTC
TRBJ1-2 TRBV9 NA NA CASSATQGPNYGYTF TGTGCCAGCAGCGCCACCCAGGGGCCGAACTATGGCTACACCTTC
TRBJ1-5 TRBV6-5 NA NA CASSADRPSNQPQHF TGTGCCAGCAGCGCTGACAGACCCAGCAATCAGCCCCAGCATTTT
TRBJ2-1 TRBV9 TRBD1 few CASSTNGDRGYNEQFF TGTGCCAGCAGTACCAATGGGGACAGGGGTTACAATGAGCAGTTCTTC
TRBJ1-5 TRBV6-1 NA NA CASSEAAHRRRNNQPQHF TGTGCCAGCAGTGAAGCGGCCCACAGGCGCAGGAACAATCAGCCCCAGCATTTT
TRBJ1-1 TRBV25-1 TRBD1 few CASSRDRESAFF TGTGCCAGCAGCCGGGACAGGGAATCAGCTTTCTTT
TRBJ1-5 TRBV18 NA NA CASSPVRAGVNQPQHF TGTGCCAGCTCACCAGTGCGCGCAGGTGTTAATCAGCCCCAGCATTTT
TRBJ2-7 TRBV13 TRBD1 NA CASSPLTGTDSYEQYF TGTGCCAGCAGCCCGCTGACCGGGACAGACTCCTACGAGCAGTACTTC
TRBJ1-1 TRBV4-1 NA NA CASSQVQGEAFF TGCGCCAGCAGCCAAGTGCAGGGGGAAGCTTTCTTT
TRBJ2-2 TRBV6-4 NA NA CASSQGPNTGELFF TGTGCCAGCAGCCAGGGCCCAAACACCGGGGAGCTGTTTTTT
TRBJ1-4 TRBV4-3 NA NA CASSLITGTGEKLFF TGCGCCAGCAGCCTAATAACAGGGACGGGGGAAAAACTGTTTTTT
TRBJ2-3 TRBV28 NA NA CASSSQDTDTQYF TGTGCCAGCAGTTCGCAGGACACAGATACGCAGTATTTT
TRBJ2-7 TRBV7-6 NA NA CASSGTGSNPYEQYF TGTGCCAGCAGCGGAACAGGCTCCAATCCCTACGAGCAGTACTTC
TRBJ1-4 TRBV5-6 NA NA CASSLKFGGAEKLFF TGTGCCAGCAGCTTGAAATTCGGGGGAGCTGAAAAACTGTTTTTT
TRBJ1-2 TRBV10-3 NA few CAISKDRYGYTF TGTGCCATCAGTAAAGATAGATATGGCTACACCTTC
TRBJ1-6 TRBV6-1 NA NA CASNGGNSPLHF TGTGCCAGCAACGGCGGCAATTCACCCCTCCACTTT
TRBJ2-7 TRBV2 NA NA CASSESSHEQYF TGTGCCAGCAGTGAATCCTCCCACGAGCAGTACTTC
TRBJ1-1 TRBV2 NA NA CASSHQTEAFF TGTGCCAGCAGCCATCAAACTGAAGCTTTCTTT
TRBJ1-2 TRBV9 NA NA CASSVEMGGYGYTF TGTGCCAGCAGCGTAGAGATGGGGGGCTATGGCTACACCTTC
TRBJ2-1 TRBV18 TRBD2 NA CASSQTSGGSVEQFF TGTGCCAGCTCACAGACTAGCGGGGGGTCCGTGGAGCAGTTCTTC
TRBJ1-2 TRBV2 TRBD1 NA CASRRQGDGGYTF TGTGCCAGCAGACGACAGGGGGACGGTGGCTACACCTTC